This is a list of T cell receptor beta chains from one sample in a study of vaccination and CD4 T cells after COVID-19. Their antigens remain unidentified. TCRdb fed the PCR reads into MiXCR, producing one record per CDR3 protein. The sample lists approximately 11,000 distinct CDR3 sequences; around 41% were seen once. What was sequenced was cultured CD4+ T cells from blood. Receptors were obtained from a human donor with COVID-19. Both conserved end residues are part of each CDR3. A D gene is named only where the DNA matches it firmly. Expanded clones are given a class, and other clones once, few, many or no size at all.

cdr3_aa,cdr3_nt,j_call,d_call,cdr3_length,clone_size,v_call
CASSYRDGAYTQYF,TGTGCCAGCAGTTACCGGGACGGAGCCTATACGCAGTATTTT,TRBJ2-3,-,14,-,TRBV6-5
CASSPRGPANYGYTF,TGTGCCAGCAGCCCCAGGGGACCAGCTAACTATGGCTACACCTTC,TRBJ1-2,-,15,few,TRBV11-3
CSAGGKKDSPLHF,TGCAGTGCCGGGGGGAAGAAGGATTCACCCCTCCACTTT,TRBJ1-6,-,13,-,TRBV20-1
CSARDVRGQRTNQPQHF,TGCAGTGCTAGAGACGTCAGGGGGCAACGCACTAATCAGCCCCAGCATTTT,TRBJ1-5,TRBD1,17,few,TRBV20-1
CATSVQAPSYNSPLHF,TGTGCCACCAGTGTTCAGGCGCCGTCCTATAATTCACCCCTCCACTTT,TRBJ1-6,-,16,medium-sized,TRBV24-1
CASSEPGIAYNEQFF,TGTGCCAGCAGTGAACCCGGTATAGCGTACAATGAGCAGTTCTTC,TRBJ2-1,-,15,-,TRBV6-1
CASSGGAGVTDTQYF,TGTGCCAGCAGCGGGGGGGCGGGGGTAACAGATACGCAGTATTTT,TRBJ2-3,-,15,-,TRBV7-3
CATSRARFNEKLFF,TGTGCCACCAGCAGAGCCAGGTTTAATGAAAAACTGTTTTTT,TRBJ1-4,-,14,-,TRBV15
CASRTTDSIPYGYTF,TGTGCCAGCAGGACAACAGATTCCATACCCTATGGCTACACCTTC,TRBJ1-2,-,15,few,TRBV6-1
CASSLSPARHLQDYTF,TGTGCCAGCAGCTTATCCCCCGCCAGGCATCTACAGGACTACACCTTC,TRBJ1-2,-,16,few,TRBV7-9
CAISSDKVNPYEQYF,TGTGCCATCAGTTCGGACAAAGTCAACCCCTACGAGCAGTACTTC,TRBJ2-7,-,15,few,TRBV10-3
CASSQTSGGANNEQFF,TGTGCCAGCAGCCAGACTAGCGGGGGGGCGAACAATGAGCAGTTCTTC,TRBJ2-1,TRBD2,16,-,TRBV6-1
CASSLEAIYEQYF,TGTGCCAGCAGCTTAGAAGCTATCTACGAGCAGTACTTC,TRBJ2-7,-,13,few,TRBV7-9
CSAIILTNSYNEQFF,TGCAGTGCTATAATATTGACCAACTCCTACAATGAGCAGTTCTTC,TRBJ2-1,-,15,-,TRBV20-1
CASSLNGNTIYF,TGTGCCAGTAGCTTGAATGGAAACACCATATATTTT,TRBJ1-3,-,12,few,TRBV19
CASSQDRGPGTPFGDGYTF,TGCGCCAGCAGCCAAGATCGTGGGCCCGGGACCCCCTTTGGCGATGGCTACACCTTC,TRBJ1-2,-,19,few,TRBV4-3